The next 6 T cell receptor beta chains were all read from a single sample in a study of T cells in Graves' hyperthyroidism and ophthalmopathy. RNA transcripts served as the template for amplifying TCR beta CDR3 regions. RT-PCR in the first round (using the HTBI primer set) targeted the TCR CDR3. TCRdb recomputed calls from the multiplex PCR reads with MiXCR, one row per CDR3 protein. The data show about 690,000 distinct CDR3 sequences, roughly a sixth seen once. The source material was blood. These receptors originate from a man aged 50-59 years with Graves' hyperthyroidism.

The DNA for the CDR3 is TGTGCCAGCAGTTACACCGACAGGAACTATGGCTACACCTTC. This encodes CASSYTDRNYGYTF. J is TRBJ1-2 and V is TRBV6-5; possible D gene TRBD1, 6 bases. With 2 bases removed from V and 2 bases from J, the gap between germline ends came to 9 bases. The CDR3 runs 14 residues. The germline gives CDR1 MNHEY, CDR2 SVGAGI.

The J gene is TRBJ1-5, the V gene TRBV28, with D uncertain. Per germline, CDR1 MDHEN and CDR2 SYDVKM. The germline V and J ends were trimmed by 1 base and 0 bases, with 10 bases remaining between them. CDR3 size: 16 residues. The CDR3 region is CASSLSSPYSNQPQHF. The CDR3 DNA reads TGTGCCAGCAGTTTATCGTCACCATATAGCAATCAGCCCCAGCATTTT.

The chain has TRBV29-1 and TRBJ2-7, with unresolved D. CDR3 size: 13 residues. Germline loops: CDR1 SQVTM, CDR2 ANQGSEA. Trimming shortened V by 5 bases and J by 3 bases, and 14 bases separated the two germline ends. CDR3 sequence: CSVRTADRYEQYF. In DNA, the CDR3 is TGCAGCGTTCGGACGGCGGACCGCTACGAGCAGTACTTC.

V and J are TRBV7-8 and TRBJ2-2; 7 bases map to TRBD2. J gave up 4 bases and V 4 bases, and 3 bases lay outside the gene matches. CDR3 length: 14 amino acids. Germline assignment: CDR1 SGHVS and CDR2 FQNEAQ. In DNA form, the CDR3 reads TGTGCCAGCAGCTGGGGGGGACGCACCGGGGAGCTGTTTTTT. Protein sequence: CASSWGGRTGELFF. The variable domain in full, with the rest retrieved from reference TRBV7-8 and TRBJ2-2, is GAGVSQSPRYKVAKRGQDVALRCDPISGHVSLFWYQQALGQGPEFLTYFQNEAQLDKSGLPSDRFFAERPEGSVSTLKIQRTQQEDSAVYLCASSWGGRTGELFFGEGSRLTVL.

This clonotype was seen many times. The CDR3 nucleotides are TGTGCCAGCAGCCCCCTAGCGCAGAGCTCCTACAATGAGCAGTTCTTC. Its translation is CASSPLAQSSYNEQFF. This chain links TRBV3-1 with TRBJ2-1; perhaps TRBD2 as D (6 bases). CDR3 length: 16 residues. The V end lost 4 bases, the J end lost 0 bases, and 13 bases lay between the germline ends. Germline CDR1 and CDR2: LGHDT and YNNKEL (reference sequence).

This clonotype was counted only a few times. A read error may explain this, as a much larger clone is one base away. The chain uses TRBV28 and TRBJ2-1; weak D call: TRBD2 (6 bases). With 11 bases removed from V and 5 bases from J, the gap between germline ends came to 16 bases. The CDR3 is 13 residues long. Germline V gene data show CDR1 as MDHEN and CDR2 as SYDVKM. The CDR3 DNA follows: TGTGCCTGCAAGTGGCGGGAAGACAATGAGCAGTTCTTC. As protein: CACKWREDNEQFF.